These 32 T cell receptor beta chains were all obtained from the same sample, sequenced in a study of response to subunit inactivated influenza vaccine. TCRdb re-analysed the RT-PCR reads in MiXCR, keeping a single row per CDR3 protein. The repertoire holds about 180,000 distinct CDR3 sequences, with about 9.3% as singletons. Sequences were derived from non-naive T cells sorted from PBMCs, sampled on the day of vaccination. Source of these receptors: a man aged 45-65 years who received an inactivated influenza vaccine.

The sample holds a few counts of this clonotype. The V call is TRBV7-8, the J call TRBJ1-1, with no clear D. The CDR3 has 15 residues. V lost 5 bases, J lost 8 bases, and 21 bases lay in between. CDR1 is SGHVS, CDR2 FQNEAQ, per germline. The CDR3 bases are TGTGCCAGCAGCCTTCTTAATCATGGGTTTGAGGAAGCTTTCTTT. It translates to CASSLLNHGFEEAFF. The full variable domain, in which reference TRBV7-8 and TRBJ1-1 provide the parts outside the CDR3, is GAGVSQSPRYKVAKRGQDVALRCDPISGHVSLFWYQQALGQGPEFLTYFQNEAQLDKSGLPSDRFFAERPEGSVSTLKIQRTQQEDSAVYLCASSLLNHGFEEAFFGQGTRLTVV.

At least ten counts were recorded for this clonotype. The rearrangement joins TRBV27 to TRBJ2-1, with 9 nucleotides matching TRBD2. The CDR3 covers 16 residues. J was trimmed by 7 bases and V by 2 bases; bases with no gene match: 9. Looked up from germline, CDR1 is MNHEY and CDR2 is SMNVEV (reference sequence). This chain's CDR3 is CASSLIRGGALNEQFF. CDR3 in DNA: TGTGCCAGCAGTTTAATCCGCGGGGGGGCCCTGAATGAGCAGTTCTTC.

The rearrangement uses TRBV4-3 and TRBJ2-5; D is possibly TRBD2 (6 bases). Trimming removed 5 bases at V and 2 bases at J, with 15 bases between. The CDR3 sequence is 15 residues long. CDR1 is LGHNA and CDR2 is YSLEER in the germline V gene. CDR3: CASSVLGSPQETQYF. The CDR3 coding sequence is TGCGCCAGCAGCGTACTCGGGAGTCCGCAAGAGACCCAGTACTTC.

This chain uses TRBV2 with TRBJ1-1, with TRBD1 identical over 7 bases. The germline V gene encodes CDR1 SNHLY and CDR2 FYNNEI. The ends lost 5 bases at V and 0 bases at J; junction bases unmatched: 6. This CDR3 contains 15 residues. The CDR3 is CASSWTGSMNTEAFF. The CDR3 DNA sequence: TGTGCCAGCAGTTGGACAGGTAGCATGAACACTGAAGCTTTCTTT.

This clonotype was found many times. The chain has TRBV12-3 or TRBV12-4 and TRBJ2-1, with D possibly TRBD2 on 6 matching bases. The CDR3 spans 16 residues. Between the trimmed V and J ends, which lost 5 bases and 5 bases, there was a span of 19 bases. Written as DNA, the CDR3 is TGTGCCAGCAGTCCACTTATGGCGGGGCCTGACAATGAGCAGTTCTTC. Its protein is CASSPLMAGPDNEQFF.

This clonotype showed up many times. V gene TRBV4-2 combines with J gene TRBJ1-1; TRBD1 is a possible D gene (5 bases). CDR1 LGHNA and CDR2 YNFKEQ come from the germline V gene. The CDR3 spans 17 residues. The V end was cut by 0 bases, the J end by 1 base, with 15 bases between. For the CDR3, the DNA is TGTGCCAGCAGCCAAGAATCCGGGACGAGTGCGAACACTGAAGCTTTCTTT. Translated: CASSQESGTSANTEAFF.

This clonotype was picked up a small number of times. This chain joins TRBV21-1 and TRBJ1-1; the listed D gene, TRBD1, was not tested against the DNA. TRBV21-1 is reported as a pseudogene. The CDR3 covers 14 residues. The CDR3 reads CASKPDRDSTEAFF. The CDR3 coding sequence is TGTGCCAGCAAACCAGACAGGGATAGCACTGAAGCTTTCTTT.

There are a few counts of this clonotype. The gene calls are TRBV6-2 or TRBV6-3 and TRBJ2-2; TRBD1 aligns across 11 bases. The length of the CDR3 is 16 residues. Per germline, CDR1 MNHEY and CDR2 SVGEGT. The V segment lost 6 bases and the J segment 6 bases; nucleotides outside the gene matches: 9. The CDR3 DNA sequence: TGTGCCAGCAGAGCCCCGGGACAGGGGGTGGCCGGGGAGCTGTTTTTT. Translated, it gives CASRAPGQGVAGELFF.

This clonotype has ten or more counts. V is TRBV4-2 and J is TRBJ1-6; 7 bases are shared with TRBD1. Looked up from germline, CDR1 is LGHNA and CDR2 is YNFKEQ. The CDR3 runs 17 residues. V gave up 0 bases and J gave up 13 bases; unmatched junction bases: 15. The CDR3 is CASSQEWGTASLLPLHF. The DNA of the CDR3 is TGTGCCAGCAGCCAAGAATGGGGGACAGCGTCCCTATTGCCCCTCCACTTT.

The V gene is TRBV5-1, the J gene TRBJ1-4, with TRBD1 matching over 7 bases. The germline V gene has CDR1 SGHRS and CDR2 YFSETQ. The CDR3 is 14 residues long. The V gene end was trimmed by 1 base and the J gene end by 7 bases; junction bases not matched to a gene: 4. The CDR3 is CASSLQGGTEKLFF. The CDR3 DNA is TGCGCCAGCAGCTTGCAGGGGGGAACTGAAAAACTGTTTTTT.

This clonotype was observed many times. The chain has TRBV12-3 or TRBV12-4 and TRBJ1-1; D is possibly TRBD1 (6 bases). V was trimmed by 2 bases and J by 3 bases, leaving 7 bases between them. This CDR3 comprises 13 residues. The chain's CDR3 is CASSLNRDTEAFF. CDR3 coding DNA: TGTGCCAGCAGTTTAAACAGGGACACTGAAGCTTTCTTT.

The sample holds a few counts of this clonotype. V and J are TRBV15 and TRBJ1-2, with TRBD1 as a possible D gene (6 bases). Germline loops: CDR1 LNHNV, CDR2 YYDKDF (reference sequence). The CDR3 consists of 14 residues. Trimming cost V 1 base and J 5 bases, with 11 bases left between them. The CDR3 loop is CATSRGQGTYGYTF. CDR3 in DNA: TGTGCCACCAGCAGAGGTCAGGGGACTTATGGCTACACCTTC.

This clonotype has ten or more counts. The V call is TRBV29-1, the J call TRBJ2-7; D is unclear. CDR3 size: 13 residues. Trimming removed 7 bases at V and 1 base at J, with 14 bases between. Per germline, CDR1 SQVTM and CDR2 ANQGSEA. The CDR3 loop is CSAKTDGSYEQYF. CDR3 nucleotide sequence: TGCAGCGCCAAAACGGACGGATCCTACGAGCAGTACTTC.

V is TRBV6-1 and J is TRBJ1-6; the D is unclear. The germline V and J ends were trimmed by 6 bases and 6 bases, with 15 bases remaining between them. The germline V gene has CDR1 MNHNS and CDR2 SASEGT. This CDR3 spans 15 amino acids. CDR3 DNA: TGTGCCAGCAGAGTGAATGACGGGAGTAATTCACCCCTCCACTTT. Its translation: CASRVNDGSNSPLHF.

V is TRBV20-1 and J is TRBJ2-5; D is perhaps TRBD2 (6 bases). The CDR3 sequence is 15 residues long. The germline V gene has CDR1 DFQATT and CDR2 SNEGSKA (reference sequence). Trimming removed 0 bases from V and 4 bases from J, with 15 bases in between. CDR3: CSARDRRGTLETQYF. The CDR3 DNA is TGCAGTGCTAGAGATCGACGGGGGACCTTAGAGACCCAGTACTTC.

This chain joins TRBV29-1 and TRBJ2-7; 8 bases fit TRBD1. The CDR3 extends over 13 amino acids. V was pared by 1 base and J by 7 bases, with 6 bases of the junction left unmatched. Per germline, CDR1 SQVTM and CDR2 ANQGSEA. The DNA for the CDR3 is TGCAGCGTTGAAGGCCAGGGGGCGCGGGAGCAGTACTTC. This encodes CSVEGQGAREQYF.

The sample holds many counts of this clonotype. This chain connects TRBV28 to TRBJ1-5; D unresolved. The CDR3 runs to 14 residues. Germline CDR1 is MDHEN and CDR2 is SYDVKM. V was clipped by 5 bases and J by 5 bases, with 13 bases between them. The CDR3 region has the DNA TGTGCCAGCAGTCAACTGGAGGGATATCAGCCCCAGCATTTT. Protein product: CASSQLEGYQPQHF.

This chain joins TRBV9 and TRBJ2-7; 7 bases line up with TRBD2. The CDR3 runs to 14 residues. Trimming cost V 2 bases and J 2 bases; bases outside gene matches: 4. From germline, CDR1 is SGDLS and CDR2 YYNGEE. The CDR3 sequence is CASSVGAGTYEQYF. Written as DNA, the CDR3 is TGTGCCAGCAGCGTCGGAGCGGGAACCTACGAGCAGTACTTC.

This sequence joins TRBV7-2 and TRBJ2-3, with a possible D match to TRBD2 (6 bases). This CDR3 contains 15 residues. Looked up from germline, CDR1 is SGHTA and CDR2 is FQGNSA. The V gene lost 1 base and the J gene lost 4 bases, with 12 bases spanning the gap. The CDR3 bases are TGTGCCAGCAGCTTAGTGTCGGGACTCGCAGATACGCAGTATTTT. This sequence encodes CASSLVSGLADTQYF.

This clonotype came up a few times. The rearrangement links TRBV25-1 to TRBJ2-7; D possibly uses TRBD1 or TRBD2 (5 bases each). V lost 5 bases to trimming and J lost 4 bases, with 18 bases between them. This CDR3 is 15 amino acids long. The germline V gene has CDR1 MGHDK and CDR2 SYGVNS. The CDR3 reads CASSNPGTGLYEQYF. DNA for the CDR3: TGTGCCAGCAGTAATCCGGGGACGGGCCTTTACGAGCAGTACTTC.

The chain joins TRBV30 to TRBJ2-2; D is uncertain. CDR3 length equals 13 residues. CDR1 is GTSNPN and CDR2 is SVGIG in the germline V gene (reference sequence). Trimming pared 2 bases from V and 1 base from J, leaving 5 bases between. CDR3 DNA sequence: TGTGCCTGGAGTCCAGGGAACACCGGGGAGCTGTTTTTT. Protein product: CAWSPGNTGELFF.

The chain uses TRBV19 and TRBJ2-7, with D unresolved. The V gene lost 4 bases and the J gene lost 6 bases, with 10 bases spanning the gap. The V gene's germline CDR1 is LNHDA and CDR2 SQIVND (reference sequence). This CDR3 has 12 residues. The CDR3, as DNA: TGTGCCAGTAGTACCCACCGAGGCGAGCAGTACTTC. It yields the protein CASSTHRGEQYF.

The chain recombines TRBV7-9 with TRBJ2-3, with 7 bases identical to TRBD1. Trimming took 3 bases from V and 2 from J; bases not matched to a gene: 2. Germline assignment: CDR1 SEHNR and CDR2 FQNEAQ (reference sequence). CDR3 length: 14 amino acids. The CDR3 reads CASSFGQDTDTQYF. CDR3 nucleotides: TGTGCCAGCAGCTTCGGACAGGACACAGATACGCAGTATTTT.

This clonotype was seen at least ten times. This chain uses TRBV4-2 with TRBJ2-1; 8 nucleotides agree with TRBD2. There are 17 residues in the CDR3. Germline values: CDR1 LGHNA, CDR2 YNFKEQ. J gave up 4 bases and V 0 bases, and 8 bases lay outside the gene matches. In DNA, the CDR3 is TGTGCCAGCAGCCAAGATATAGCGGGGCCGCCTTACAATGAGCAGTTCTTC. This gives the protein CASSQDIAGPPYNEQFF.

This clonotype was seen at least ten times. The chain joins TRBV28 to TRBJ1-6, with D uncertain. The CDR3 runs 15 residues. Per germline, CDR1 MDHEN and CDR2 SYDVKM. V lost 8 bases to trimming and J lost 4 bases, with 15 bases between them. The CDR3, as DNA: TGTGCCAGCCTCGCGGGGAGGACTTATAATTCACCCCTCCACTTT. This codes for CASLAGRTYNSPLHF. Using reference TRBV28 and TRBJ1-6 for the parts outside the CDR3, the full variable domain is DVKVTQSSRYLVKRTGEKVFLECVQDMDHENMFWYRQDPGLGLRLIYFSYDVKMKEKGDIPEGYSVSREKKERFSLILESASTNQTSMYLCASLAGRTYNSPLHFGNGTRLTVT.

This clonotype has at least ten counts. The rearrangement joins TRBV20-1 to TRBJ2-5; TRBD2 is a possible D gene (5 bases). The CDR3 length is 13 residues. The V gene lost 6 bases and the J gene lost 2 bases, with 13 bases spanning the gap. In germline, CDR1 is DFQATT, CDR2 SNEGSKA (reference sequence). CDR3 amino acids: CSAEGRPQETQYF. CDR3 bases: TGCAGTGCCGAGGGCCGGCCTCAAGAGACCCAGTACTTC.

This clonotype was seen more than once but under ten times. This may come from a read error, since a much larger clone is one base off. The chain employs TRBV7-9 and TRBJ1-6; D is ambiguous. Germline V gene lookup returns CDR1 SEHNR and CDR2 FQNEAQ (reference sequence). Between the trimmed V and J ends, which lost 1 base and 4 bases, there was a span of 5 bases. This CDR3 comprises 14 residues. CDR3 protein: CASSLGGYNSPLHF. The CDR3 region has the DNA TGTGCCAGCAGCTTAGGGGGATATAATTCACCCCTCCACTTT. The full variable domain, in which reference TRBV7-9 and TRBJ1-6 provide the parts outside the CDR3, is DTGVSQNPRHKITKRGQNVTFRCDPISEHNRLYWYRQTLGQGPEFLTYFQNEAQLEKSRLLSDRFSAERPKGSFSTLEIQRTEQGDSAMYLCASSLGGYNSPLHFGNGTRLTVT.

This clonotype was detected ten times or more. This sequence joins TRBV28 and TRBJ1-6; tentatively, D is TRBD1 (6 bases). The germline V and J ends were trimmed by 8 bases and 0 bases, with 20 bases remaining between them. CDR1 is MDHEN, CDR2 SYDVKM, per germline. The CDR3 runs 18 residues. The CDR3 sequence: CASGMGQADSSYNSPLHF. CDR3 sequence (DNA): TGTGCCAGCGGGATGGGACAAGCGGACAGCTCCTATAATTCACCCCTCCACTTT.

This clonotype was seen only a few times. This chain joins TRBV5-1 and TRBJ2-7; the D is unclear. V was cut by 3 bases and J by 6 bases, with 10 bases left in between. Germline CDR1 is SGHRS and CDR2 is YFSETQ. The length of the CDR3 is 12 residues. DNA of the CDR3: TGCGCCAGCAGCTCGGACGAAGTCGAGCAGTACTTC. Translated, it gives CASSSDEVEQYF.

The DNA of the CDR3 is TGCGCCAGCAGTAATCAGGGCACCGGGGAGCTGTTTTTT. This codes for CASSNQGTGELFF. This sequence joins TRBV10-2 and TRBJ2-2; TRBD1 is a possible D gene (5 bases). The CDR3 runs 13 residues. V was clipped by 5 bases and J by 4 bases, with 8 bases between them. CDR1 is WSHSY, CDR2 SAAADI, per germline.

This chain connects TRBV6-2 or TRBV6-3 to TRBJ2-7, with 14 bases identical to TRBD2. Germline CDR1 and CDR2: MNHEY and SVGEGT. Trimming at V came to 8 bases and at J to 3 bases, leaving 15 bases not matched to a gene. The CDR3 spans 18 residues. CDR3 in DNA: TGTGCCAGCCTATCCTCCCCCGGACTAGCGGGAGGATACTACGAGCAGTACTTC. Protein product: CASLSSPGLAGGYYEQYF.

This clonotype was picked up many times. The V call is TRBV29-1, the J call TRBJ2-5, with D unclear. CDR1 is SQVTM, CDR2 ANQGSEA, per germline. This CDR3 has 13 residues. The V end lost 4 bases, the J end lost 0 bases, and 9 bases lay between the germline ends. CDR3 coding DNA: TGCAGCGTTGGGGCCGGGTACCAAGAGACCCAGTACTTC. Protein product: CSVGAGYQETQYF. Full variable domain (rest looked up from reference TRBV29-1 and TRBJ2-5): SAVISQKPSRDICQRGTSLTIQCQVDSQVTMMFWYRQQPGQSLTLIATANQGSEATYESGFVIDKFPISRPNLTFSTLTVSNMSPEDSSIYLCSVGAGYQETQYFGPGTRLLVL.